This paragraph reports one T cell receptor (beta chain). Sorted populations all exceeded 95% purity. Trimming removed 5 bases at V and 6 bases at J, with 14 bases between. Germline lookup yields CDR1 SGHTA and CDR2 FQGNSA. CDR3 length: 14 amino acids. Of the isolated RNA, all was reverse transcribed, and so the sequenced material was expressed TCRB transcripts. Only in-frame clones appear in the TCRdb table, and some are missing; sequencing was by immunoSEQ multiplex PCR. The top ten hold under 5% of the sample, which has a few hundred thousand clones, 25% to 35% seen once. These data come from a study of beta chain features in type 1 diabetes.

This chain uses TRBV7-2 with TRBJ1-5; the D gene is possibly TRBD1 (6 bases). The source is a man younger than 45 in good health. The sample comprised central memory CD4+ T cells from blood. As DNA, the CDR3 is TGTGCCAGCAGCCCAGGACAGAACACTCAGCCCCAGCATTTT. Amino acids: CASSPGQNTQPQHF.